This paragraph covers one TCR beta chain sequence. This sample is drawn from a study of blood T cell repertoires in COVID-19. About the research overall: PBMCs, B-cell-depleted T cells, or T cells were the source of the cDNA or gDNA that made up the material.

Assay: immunoSEQ multiplex PCR; the TCRdb copy retains only in-frame clones and omits some. The sample consists of about 73,000 clones, 82% of them appearing once. The V and J ends lost 4 bases and 6 bases, in that order; junction bases with no gene match: 5. This CDR3 is built from 15 residues. Germline V gene lookup returns CDR1 ENHRY and CDR2 SYGVKD. This receptor was identified in a woman aged 60 to 75 with acute or convalescent COVID-19. Sequencing used peripheral blood. V gene TRBV10-3 combines with J gene TRBJ2-7, with 14 bases identical to TRBD2. CDR3 sequence (DNA): TGTGCCATCAGTGGGACTAGCGGGAGGACAGTCGAGCAGTACTTC. Its translation is CAISGTSGRTVEQYF.